The 26 T cell receptor beta chains reported below all come from one sample, sequenced in a study. Via MiXCR, TCRdb re-called the RT-PCR reads, giving one row per CDR3 protein. Of about 680,000 distinct CDR3 sequences listed, approximately 14% are singletons. The specimen was memory CD4+ T cells from blood. Receptors were obtained from a female donor in good health, serving as a healthy control.

This clonotype occurred a few times. The chain carries TRBV5-1 and TRBJ2-2, with TRBD2 matching over 7 bases. Per germline, CDR1 SGHRS and CDR2 YFSETQ. Unmatched junction bases numbered 5, after V lost 0 bases and J lost 0 bases. This CDR3 has 17 residues. The CDR3 sequence: CASSLEAGDPNTGELFF. For the CDR3, the DNA is TGCGCCAGCAGCTTGGAGGCGGGAGACCCGAACACCGGGGAGCTGTTTTTT.

This clonotype was seen many times. The rearrangement joins TRBV11-2 to TRBJ2-3, with D perhaps being TRBD1 or TRBD2 (5 bases each). Per germline, CDR1 SGHAT and CDR2 FQNNGV. CDR3 size: 18 residues. Between the trimmed V and J ends, which lost 5 bases and 4 bases, there was a span of 25 bases. The DNA of the CDR3 is TGTGCCAGCAGCCCATGGTCCGGGGCCGTGGTAGCAGCAGATACGCAGTATTTT. Translation gives CASSPWSGAVVAADTQYF.

The chain carries TRBV15 and TRBJ2-5, with D hard to call. Trimming left V 1 base short and J 3 bases short, with 9 bases between. CDR3 length: 14 amino acids. Germline V CDR1 and CDR2: LNHNV, YYDKDF (reference sequence). CDR3 bases: TGTGCCACCAGCAGAGTTGGCTTTAAAGAGACCCAGTACTTC. This sequence encodes CATSRVGFKETQYF.

This clonotype showed up just once. This chain joins TRBV12-3 or TRBV12-4 and TRBJ1-1, with TRBD1 as a possible D gene (5 bases). The CDR3 has 14 amino acids. V was cut by 5 bases and J by 4 bases, with 14 bases left in between. As DNA, the CDR3 is TGTGCCAGCAGTGAATCCCGGGACTCCACTGAAGCTTTCTTT. This gives the protein CASSESRDSTEAFF.

The chain employs TRBV12-3 or TRBV12-4 and TRBJ1-1; D is undetermined. V shed 6 bases and J shed 2 bases, with 10 bases lying between them. The CDR3 is made up of 13 amino acids. The CDR3 nucleotides are TGTGCCAGCAGCCGCTTAGTTAACACTGAAGCTTTCTTT. Translating gives CASSRLVNTEAFF.

V is TRBV5-1 and J is TRBJ1-3; D is possibly TRBD1 (5 bases). Per germline, CDR1 SGHRS and CDR2 YFSETQ. The CDR3 totals 17 residues. The V end lost 0 bases, the J end lost 0 bases, and 13 bases lay between the germline ends. Here the CDR3 reads CASSLAMTASSGNTIYF. In nucleotides, the CDR3 is TGCGCCAGCAGCTTGGCCATGACAGCAAGCTCTGGAAACACCATATATTTT.

The chain is built from TRBV7-2 and TRBJ2-3, with 13 positions matching TRBD2. V lost 3 bases and J lost 1; bases outside the gene matches: 10. The CDR3 is made up of 19 amino acids. The V gene's germline CDR1 is SGHTA and CDR2 FQGNSA. DNA of the CDR3: TGTGCCAGCAGCTTTACCGGGACTAGCGGGGTCTGGGGCACAGATACGCAGTATTTT. Its protein is CASSFTGTSGVWGTDTQYF.

This clonotype came up a few times. This rearrangement joins TRBV20-1 to TRBJ1-6; possible D gene TRBD1, 5 bases. The CDR3 consists of 15 residues. Germline CDR1 is DFQATT and CDR2 is SNEGSKA (reference sequence). The ends were cut back, 1 base at V and 3 bases at J, with 10 bases in the middle. This chain's CDR3 is CSARVGTDYNSPLHF. DNA of the CDR3: TGCAGTGCTAGAGTCGGGACGGACTATAATTCACCCCTCCACTTT.

The chain uses TRBV27 and TRBJ2-5; D uncertain. Germline-derived CDR1 and CDR2 are MNHEY and SMNVEV (reference sequence). V gave up 1 base and J gave up 4 bases, with 7 bases separating them. The CDR3 is 13 residues long. DNA of the CDR3: TGTGCCAGCAGTTTATGGTTTGGAGAGACCCAGTACTTC. As protein: CASSLWFGETQYF.

The sample holds many counts of this clonotype. This chain uses TRBV7-2 with TRBJ2-1; D unresolved. Germline V gene lookup returns CDR1 SGHTA and CDR2 FQGNSA. The CDR3 consists of 13 residues. V shed 3 bases and J shed 16 bases, with 19 bases lying between them. Here the CDR3 reads CASSFGEAGTLFF. CDR3 in DNA: TGTGCCAGCAGCTTCGGTGAGGCAGGCACCTTATTCTTC.

The gene calls are TRBV9 and TRBJ2-2; D is possibly TRBD2 (5 bases). Germline V gives CDR1 SGDLS, CDR2 YYNGEE. V dropped 0 bases and J dropped 3 bases, with 12 bases sitting between them. The CDR3 loop spans 16 amino acids. CDR3 region: CASSVAGRTDTGELFF. CDR3 bases: TGTGCCAGCAGCGTAGCGGGCAGGACTGACACCGGGGAGCTGTTTTTT.

The CDR3 DNA sequence: TGTGCCAGCTCACCCCGGGCGGATCGTGATCAGCCCCAGCATTTT. This sequence encodes CASSPRADRDQPQHF. The V and J genes are TRBV18 and TRBJ1-5; D remains unclear. V was clipped by 3 bases and J by 5 bases, with 14 bases between them. This CDR3 region has 15 residues. Germline CDR1 reads KGHSH; CDR2 reads LQKENI. The variable domain in full, completed from reference TRBV18 and TRBJ1-5, reads NAGVMQNPRHLVRRRGQEARLRCSPMKGHSHVYWYRQLPEEGLKFMVYLQKENIIDESGMPKERFSAEFPKEGPSILRIQQVVRGDSAAYFCASSPRADRDQPQHFGDGTRLSIL.

This clonotype was detected only a few times. V is TRBV4-1 and J is TRBJ2-2; D is unresolved. The CDR3 extends over 15 amino acids. The germline V gene has CDR1 MGHRA and CDR2 YSYEKL. V shed 5 bases and J shed 8 bases, with 18 bases lying between them. CDR3 loop: CASSARALGLGELFF. CDR3 bases: TGCGCCAGCAGCGCCCGGGCCCTCGGTCTTGGGGAGCTGTTTTTT.

This chain links TRBV6-5 with TRBJ1-4; 7 bases are shared with TRBD1. The V gene end was trimmed by 2 bases and the J gene end by 7 bases; junction bases not matched to a gene: 10. Germline V CDR1 and CDR2: MNHEY, SVGAGI. This CDR3 contains 16 residues. This CDR3 is CASSYGGQAGREKLFF. The CDR3 region has the DNA TGTGCCAGCAGTTACGGCGGACAGGCAGGCCGTGAAAAACTGTTTTTT.

V usage is TRBV6-2 or TRBV6-3 and J usage is TRBJ1-1, with no clear D. Per the germline V gene, CDR1 is MNHEY and CDR2 is SVGEGT. Trimming cost V 6 bases and J 1 base, with 12 bases left between them. This CDR3 region has 14 residues. CDR3 bases: TGTGCCAGCAGGACTTCTTCGGGGAACACTGAAGCTTTCTTT. Its translation is CASRTSSGNTEAFF.

This chain links TRBV3-1 with TRBJ2-4; TRBD1 aligns across 8 bases. The V gene's germline CDR1 is LGHDT and CDR2 YNNKEL (reference sequence). V dropped 1 base and J dropped 9; count of bases not matched to a gene: 11. The length of the CDR3 is 16 residues. The CDR3 reads CASSQAPAGGRVIQYF. The CDR3 nucleotides are TGTGCCAGCAGCCAAGCCCCAGCAGGGGGCAGGGTCATTCAGTACTTC.

This clonotype was counted ten times or more. The chain combines TRBV4-3 with TRBJ2-1; 12 nucleotides align to TRBD2. Trimming removed 3 bases from V and 6 bases from J; junction bases left unmatched: 9. Per germline, CDR1 LGHNA and CDR2 YSLEER. The CDR3 loop spans 17 amino acids. The chain's CDR3 is CASSHDLAGGSSNEQFF. In nucleotides, the CDR3 is TGCGCCAGCAGCCACGACCTAGCGGGGGGGAGTTCCAATGAGCAGTTCTTC.

The chain links TRBV20-1 to TRBJ2-7; TRBD2 matches 10 bases. This CDR3 comprises 13 residues. The ends lost 6 bases at V and 2 bases at J; junction bases unmatched: 4. Germline-derived CDR1 and CDR2 are DFQATT and SNEGSKA (reference sequence). The CDR3 nucleotides are TGCAGTGCCCCGGGACTAGCGCCCTACGAGCAGTACTTC. Translating gives CSAPGLAPYEQYF.

This clonotype came up a few times. CDR3 residues: CASRDRKRGSTGELFF. DNA for the CDR3: TGTGCCAGCAGGGACAGGAAGCGGGGCAGCACCGGGGAGCTGTTTTTT. The rearrangement uses TRBV6-1 and TRBJ2-2; D is possibly TRBD1 or TRBD2 (7 bases each). V was shortened by 6 bases and J by 4 bases, with 18 bases between the two germline ends. Germline CDR1 MNHNS, CDR2 SASEGT. The CDR3 runs to 16 residues.

The rearrangement joins TRBV6-5 to TRBJ2-7; 7 nucleotides agree with TRBD2. In germline, CDR1 is MNHEY, CDR2 SVGAGI. The CDR3 length is 15 residues. V was pared by 1 base and J by 0 bases, with 3 bases of the junction left unmatched. Here the CDR3 DNA reads TGTGCCAGCAGTTACTTCGGCGGGAGCTCCTACGAGCAGTACTTC. This encodes CASSYFGGSSYEQYF.

This sequence joins TRBV20-1 and TRBJ1-1, with a weak D call TRBD1 (5 bases). The CDR3 is made up of 14 amino acids. Deletions cut 6 bases from V and 4 bases from J, with 18 bases between. CDR1 is DFQATT, CDR2 SNEGSKA, per germline (reference sequence). CDR3 bases: TGCAGTGCCGGAGTTCAGGGAAGAGTCACTGAAGCTTTCTTT. It codes for CSAGVQGRVTEAFF.

This clonotype has a handful of counts. The chain combines TRBV9 with TRBJ2-1; 7 nucleotides line up with TRBD2. CDR1 and CDR2 from the germline V gene are SGDLS and YYNGEE. The V segment lost 0 bases and the J segment 4 bases; nucleotides outside the gene matches: 4. This CDR3 is 15 amino acids long. The CDR3 nucleotides read TGTGCCAGCAGCGTAGGTCTAGCGGATTACAATGAGCAGTTCTTC. It translates to CASSVGLADYNEQFF.

This chain uses TRBV9 with TRBJ1-2, with D perhaps TRBD1 (5 bases). V lost 0 bases and J 4 bases, leaving 13 bases between the germline ends. In germline, CDR1 is SGDLS, CDR2 YYNGEE. The CDR3 has 15 residues. CDR3 amino acids: CASSVGPGTGYGYTF. DNA of the CDR3: TGTGCCAGCAGCGTAGGCCCGGGGACTGGCTATGGCTACACCTTC.

The V call is TRBV28, the J call TRBJ1-4; the match to TRBD1 covers 8 bases. The V gene end was trimmed by 6 bases and the J gene end by 8 bases; junction bases not matched to a gene: 11. The germline CDR1 and CDR2 sequences are MDHEN and SYDVKM. This CDR3 is built from 15 residues. CDR3 nucleotides: TGTGCCAGCAGAACACCGCAGGGGGCTGGGGAAAAACTGTTTTTT. Protein product: CASRTPQGAGEKLFF.

The gene calls are TRBV18 and TRBJ1-2; unclear D gene. The V end lost 3 bases, the J end lost 0 bases, and 5 bases lay between the germline ends. The length of the CDR3 is 13 residues. Looked up from germline, CDR1 is KGHSH and CDR2 is LQKENI. The CDR3 is CASSPVANYGYTF. CDR3 sequence (DNA): TGTGCCAGCTCACCGGTGGCTAACTATGGCTACACCTTC. Filled out from reference TRBV18 and TRBJ1-2, the complete variable domain reads NAGVMQNPRHLVRRRGQEARLRCSPMKGHSHVYWYRQLPEEGLKFMVYLQKENIIDESGMPKERFSAEFPKEGPSILRIQQVVRGDSAAYFCASSPVANYGYTFGSGTRLTVV.

This clonotype was found many times. The chain is built from TRBV7-2 and TRBJ2-1; 7 bases are shared with TRBD2. Germline V gives CDR1 SGHTA, CDR2 FQGNSA. The CDR3 is 14 amino acids. V shed 5 bases, J shed 4 bases, and the junction held 5 bases outside the gene matches. The CDR3 sequence: CASSPWDYYNEQFF. The CDR3 DNA is TGTGCCAGCAGCCCGTGGGACTATTACAATGAGCAGTTCTTC.